These 12 T cell receptor beta chains share one sample of origin, sequenced in a study of cytomegalovirus exposure and HLA in healthy donors. The PCR contained 60 Vbeta and 13 Jbeta primers. Produced via immunoSEQ multiplex PCR; TCRdb's table is partial and in-frame only. The table lists approximately 120,000 clones, about 81% of them singletons. Material for sequencing was PBMCs. The source of these receptors is a woman in her thirties in good health and CMV-seronegative.

V and J are TRBV9 and TRBJ1-4; no clear D. CDR1 is SGDLS, CDR2 YYNGEE, per germline. V gave up 3 bases and J gave up 0 bases, with 12 bases separating them. CDR3 length: 16 residues. The CDR3 region has the DNA TGTGCCAGCAGCGCCCTTATAGATTCAACTAATGAAAAACTGTTTTTT. Protein product: CASSALIDSTNEKLFF.

The gene calls are TRBV11-3 and TRBJ2-1; TRBD2 might be the D (6 bases). Germline V CDR1 and CDR2: SGHNT, YENEEA. The CDR3 totals 16 residues. Trimming shortened V by 4 bases and J by 3 bases, and 16 bases separated the two germline ends. CDR3 loop: CASSSSGRRHYNEQFF. CDR3 coding DNA: TGTGCCAGCAGCTCCTCGGGGAGGAGACACTACAATGAGCAGTTCTTC.

V and J are TRBV11-3 and TRBJ2-1; TRBD2 might be the D (6 bases). Trimming stripped 3 bases from V and 10 bases from J, with 7 bases between. The length of the CDR3 is 11 residues. Germline CDR1 SGHNT, CDR2 YENEEA. CDR3 amino acids: CASSFGGEQFF. The CDR3 nucleotides read TGTGCCAGCAGCTTTGGGGGGGAGCAGTTCTTC.

Regarding this clone: The sample carries other DNA sequences with the same CDR3. The rearrangement uses TRBV19 and TRBJ1-4; D unresolved. The CDR3 contains 12 residues. V was clipped by 3 bases and J by 8 bases, with 7 bases between them. Germline loops: CDR1 LNHDA, CDR2 SQIVND (reference sequence). CDR3 sequence: CASSIRGEKLFF. The CDR3 bases are TGTGCCAGTAGTATCAGAGGCGAAAAACTGTTTTTT.

This clone was seen only a few times. The gene calls are TRBV7-9 and TRBJ2-7; 10 bases match TRBD1. CDR1 and CDR2 (germline): SEHNR, FQNEAQ (reference sequence). The CDR3 runs 14 residues. The J segment lost 5 bases and the V segment lost 7 bases, leaving 8 bases of the junction unmatched. CDR3 sequence reads: CASTQLTGGDEQYF. For the CDR3, the DNA is TGTGCCAGCACCCAATTGACAGGGGGCGACGAGCAGTACTTC. The full variable domain, in which reference TRBV7-9 and TRBJ2-7 provide the parts outside the CDR3, is DTGVSQNPRHKITKRGQNVTFRCDPISEHNRLYWYRQTLGQGPEFLTYFQNEAQLEKSRLLSDRFSAERPKGSFSTLEIQRTEQGDSAMYLCASTQLTGGDEQYFGPGTRLTVT.

V and J are TRBV19 and TRBJ2-7, with unresolved D. Trimming cost V 0 bases and J 1 base, with 7 bases left between them. Germline CDR1 reads LNHDA; CDR2 reads SQIVND (reference sequence). This CDR3 region has 14 residues. DNA of the CDR3: TGTGCCAGTAGTATAGATCTCGGTTCCTACGAGCAGTACTTC. It specifies CASSIDLGSYEQYF.

The CDR3 nucleotides read TGTGCCAGAAGTCCTGCAGGACATTATGGCTACACCTTC. It codes for CARSPAGHYGYTF. The chain combines TRBV5-3 with TRBJ1-2; a possible D gene is TRBD1 (5 bases). TRBV5-3 is treated as an ORF (open reading frame) with a function not yet certain. The CDR3 length is 13 residues. Trimming left V 5 bases short and J 5 bases short, with 13 bases between.

The V and J genes are TRBV4-1 and TRBJ2-4, with TRBD2 identical over 12 bases. The CDR3 runs to 17 residues. Germline assignment: CDR1 MGHRA and CDR2 YSYEKL. After removal of 4 bases from V and 0 bases from J, the junction contained 4 bases not matched to a gene. CDR3 coding DNA: TGCGCCAGCAGCCCCTGGACTAGCGGGATAGCCAAAAACATTCAGTACTTC. Translating it yields CASSPWTSGIAKNIQYF.

The J gene is TRBJ1-2, the V gene TRBV5-8; TRBD1 might be the D (6 bases). In germline, CDR1 is SGHTS, CDR2 YDEGEE. Trimming cost V 4 bases and J 2 bases, with 9 bases left between them. The length of the CDR3 is 13 residues. CDR3 coding DNA: TGTGCCAGCAGCACCGACAGGAACTATGGCTACACCTTC. Residues: CASSTDRNYGYTF.

This clone was seen once. The CDR3 bases are TGTGCCAGCAGTTATTACGGACAGGGGGATGAAAAACTGTTTTTT. Translated, it gives CASSYYGQGDEKLFF. J is TRBJ1-4 and V is TRBV6-5, with TRBD1 identical over 10 bases. Trimming removed 3 bases from V and 6 bases from J; junction bases left unmatched: 4. This CDR3 has 15 amino acids. Germline V gene lookup returns CDR1 MNHEY and CDR2 SVGAGI.

The chain couples TRBV4-1 to TRBJ2-7; 7 bases align to TRBD2. CDR3 length equals 14 residues. The germline V gene has CDR1 MGHRA and CDR2 YSYEKL. V was pared by 3 bases and J by 7 bases, with 9 bases of the junction left unmatched. This CDR3 reads CASSQSTRAGEQYF. The CDR3 coding sequence is TGCGCCAGCAGCCAGTCCACGCGAGCGGGGGAGCAGTACTTC.

The rearrangement joins TRBV27 to TRBJ2-7; D may be TRBD1 (5 bases). The CDR3 length is 14 residues. V was clipped by 6 bases and J by 0 bases, with 12 bases between them. Germline lookup yields CDR1 MNHEY and CDR2 SMNVEV (reference sequence). The CDR3: CASSPRQTSYEQYF. In DNA form, the CDR3 reads TGTGCCAGCAGCCCTAGACAGACCTCCTACGAGCAGTACTTC.